The 6 T cell receptor beta chains in this list originate from one sample, sequenced in a study of sequential checkpoint blockade in melanoma. The protocol was immunoSEQ multiplex PCR, while the TCRdb copy is restricted to in-frame clones and leaves out a portion. The profile shows roughly 11,000 clones, nearly 70% of them singletons. Treatment in this sample: randomized to nivolumab then ipilimumab (arm A) or the reverse (arm B). The sequencing here drew on CD8+ T cells sorted from blood (inferred from file names), taken from a patient given nivolumab and ipilimumab in sequence. The source is a human donor with melanoma.

In its sample, this clone ranks as medium-sized (0.01 to 0.1%). The J gene is TRBJ2-3, the V gene TRBV18, with 7 bases fitting TRBD1. CDR3 length equals 11 residues. From germline, CDR1 is KGHSH and CDR2 LQKENI. Unmatched junction bases numbered 4, after V lost 3 bases and J lost 13 bases. The CDR3 DNA sequence: TGTGCCAGCTCACCTGGGACAGCGGAGTATTTT. It encodes CASSPGTAEYF.

V gene TRBV7-2 combines with J gene TRBJ1-2, with 7 bases fitting TRBD1. The trim removed 0 bases at V and 4 bases at J, leaving 5 bases unmatched. Germline V CDR1 and CDR2: SGHTA, FQGNSA. This CDR3 is built from 15 residues. The CDR3 sequence is CASSLAGDSPYGYTF. CDR3 bases: TGTGCCAGCAGCTTAGCGGGGGACAGCCCCTATGGCTACACCTTC.

This sequence joins TRBV2 and TRBJ1-1, with D hard to call. Germline values: CDR1 SNHLY, CDR2 FYNNEI. The CDR3 runs 13 residues. The V gene lost 3 bases and the J gene lost 7 bases, with 12 bases spanning the gap. The CDR3 is CASSDSFGDEAFF. As DNA, the CDR3 is TGTGCCAGCAGTGACTCCTTTGGAGATGAAGCTTTCTTT.

This chain uses TRBV14 with TRBJ2-1; TRBD2 agrees at 8 bases. The CDR3 has 16 residues. The V gene's germline CDR1 is SGHDN and CDR2 FVKESK. Trimming took 1 base from V and 7 from J; bases not matched to a gene: 9. CDR3 amino acids: CASSQGPGGPSNEQFF. The DNA for the CDR3 is TGTGCCAGCAGCCAAGGTCCGGGAGGGCCCTCGAATGAGCAGTTCTTC.

There are a few counts of this clone. The chain couples TRBV19 to TRBJ1-1; possibly TRBD1 for D (5 bases). Deletions cut 6 bases from V and 0 bases from J, with 14 bases between. The CDR3 runs to 15 residues. CDR1 is LNHDA, CDR2 SQIVND, per germline (reference sequence). The CDR3 spells CASSPREVVNTEAFF. The CDR3 DNA is TGTGCCAGTAGCCCCAGGGAGGTAGTGAACACTGAAGCTTTCTTT.

V gene TRBV7-8 combines with J gene TRBJ2-7; TRBD1 is a possible D gene (5 bases). This CDR3 comprises 17 residues. Germline V CDR1 and CDR2: SGHVS, FQNEAQ. V lost 1 base and J 0 bases, leaving 16 bases between the germline ends. CDR3 nucleotides: TGTGCCAGCAGCTTAGGTAGGGTGCAGGGCAGCTCCTACGAGCAGTACTTC. It translates to CASSLGRVQGSSYEQYF.